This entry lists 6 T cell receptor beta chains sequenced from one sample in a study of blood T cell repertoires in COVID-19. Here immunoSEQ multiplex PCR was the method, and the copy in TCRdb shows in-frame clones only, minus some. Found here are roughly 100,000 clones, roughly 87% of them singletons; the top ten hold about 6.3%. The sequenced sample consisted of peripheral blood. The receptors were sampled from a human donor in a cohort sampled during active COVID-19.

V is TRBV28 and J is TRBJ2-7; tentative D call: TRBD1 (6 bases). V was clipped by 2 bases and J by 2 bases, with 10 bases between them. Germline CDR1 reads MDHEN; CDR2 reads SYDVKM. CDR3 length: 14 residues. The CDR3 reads CASSLTGIPYEQYF. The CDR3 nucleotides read TGTGCCAGCAGTTTAACAGGGATTCCCTACGAGCAGTACTTC.

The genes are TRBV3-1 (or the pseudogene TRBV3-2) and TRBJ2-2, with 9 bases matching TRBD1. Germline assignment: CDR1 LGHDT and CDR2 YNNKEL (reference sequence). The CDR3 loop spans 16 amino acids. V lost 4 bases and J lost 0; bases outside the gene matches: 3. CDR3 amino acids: CASSLGQGSNTGELFF. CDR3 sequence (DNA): TGTGCCAGCAGCCTGGGACAGGGATCGAACACCGGGGAGCTGTTTTTT.

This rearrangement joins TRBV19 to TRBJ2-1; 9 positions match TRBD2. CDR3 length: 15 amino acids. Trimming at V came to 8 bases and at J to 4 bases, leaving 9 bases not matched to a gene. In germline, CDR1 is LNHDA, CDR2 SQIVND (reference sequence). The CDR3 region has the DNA TGTGCCAGTGCGGTGACTAGCGGAAAATACAATGAGCAGTTCTTC. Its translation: CASAVTSGKYNEQFF.

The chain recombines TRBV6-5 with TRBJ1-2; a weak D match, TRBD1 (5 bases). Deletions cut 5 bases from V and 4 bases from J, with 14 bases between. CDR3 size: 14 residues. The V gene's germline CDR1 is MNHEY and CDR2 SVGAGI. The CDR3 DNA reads TGTGCCAGCAGTAGAAGAAGGGGTGGCTATGGCTACACCTTC. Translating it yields CASSRRRGGYGYTF.

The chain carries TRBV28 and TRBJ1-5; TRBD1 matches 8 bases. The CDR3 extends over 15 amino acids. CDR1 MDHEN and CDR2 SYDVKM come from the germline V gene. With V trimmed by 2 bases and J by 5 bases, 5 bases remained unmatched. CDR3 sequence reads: CASSLPDRADQPQHF. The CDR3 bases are TGTGCCAGCAGTTTACCGGACAGGGCAGATCAGCCCCAGCATTTT.

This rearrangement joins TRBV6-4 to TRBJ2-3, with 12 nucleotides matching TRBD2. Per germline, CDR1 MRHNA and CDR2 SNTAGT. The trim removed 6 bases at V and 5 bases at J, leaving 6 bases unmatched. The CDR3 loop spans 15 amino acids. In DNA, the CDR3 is TGTGCCAGCAGGGCTAGCGGGAGGGCCGGAGATACGCAGTATTTT. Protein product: CASRASGRAGDTQYF.